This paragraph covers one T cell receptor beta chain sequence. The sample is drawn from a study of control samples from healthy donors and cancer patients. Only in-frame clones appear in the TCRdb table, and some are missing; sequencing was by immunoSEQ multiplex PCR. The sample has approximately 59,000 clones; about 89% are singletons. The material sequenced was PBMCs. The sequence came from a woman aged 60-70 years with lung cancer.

The CDR3 nucleotides read TGTGCCATCAGAGGGACCCTAAATGAGCAGTTCTTC. This codes for CAIRGTLNEQFF. The V gene is TRBV10-3, the J gene TRBJ2-1; D is possibly TRBD1 or TRBD2 (5 bases each). The CDR3 is made up of 12 amino acids. Germline V CDR1 and CDR2: ENHRY, SYGVKD. The V end lost 6 bases, the J end lost 7 bases, and 10 bases lay between the germline ends.